This entry is about one T cell receptor beta chain. Its antigen is not identified. This CDR3 spans 15 amino acids. Germline values: CDR1 LNHDA, CDR2 SQIVND (reference sequence). J lost 1 base, V lost 1 base, and 3 bases had no gene match. The sample belongs to a study of cytomegalovirus exposure and HLA in healthy donors. Here immunoSEQ multiplex PCR was the method, and the copy in TCRdb shows in-frame clones only, minus some. The sample has 110,000 to 150,000 clones; about 90% are singletons. Whole-study results and caveats: Cytomegalovirus-associated status was assigned to fewer than 200 TCR beta chains.

The TCR was taken from a woman aged 25 to 39 in good health and CMV-seropositive. The sample was PBMCs. This sequence joins TRBV19 and TRBJ2-5; 7 nucleotides match TRBD1. CDR3: CASSIGTGGQETQYF. DNA of the CDR3: TGTGCCAGTAGTATAGGGACAGGAGGCCAAGAGACCCAGTACTTC.